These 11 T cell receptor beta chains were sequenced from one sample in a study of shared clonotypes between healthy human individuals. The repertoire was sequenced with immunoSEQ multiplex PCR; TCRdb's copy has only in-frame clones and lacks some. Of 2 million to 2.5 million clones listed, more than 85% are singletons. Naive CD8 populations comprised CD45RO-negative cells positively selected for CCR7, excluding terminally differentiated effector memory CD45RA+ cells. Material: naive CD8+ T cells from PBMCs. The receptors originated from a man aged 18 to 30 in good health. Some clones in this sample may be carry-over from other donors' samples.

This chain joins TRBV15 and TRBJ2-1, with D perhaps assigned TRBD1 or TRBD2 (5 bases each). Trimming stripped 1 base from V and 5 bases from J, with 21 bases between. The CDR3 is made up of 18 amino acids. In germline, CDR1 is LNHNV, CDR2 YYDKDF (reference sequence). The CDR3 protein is CATSRGGRRGTPNNEQFF. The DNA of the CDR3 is TGTGCCACCAGCAGAGGAGGAAGAAGAGGGACCCCGAACAATGAGCAGTTCTTC.

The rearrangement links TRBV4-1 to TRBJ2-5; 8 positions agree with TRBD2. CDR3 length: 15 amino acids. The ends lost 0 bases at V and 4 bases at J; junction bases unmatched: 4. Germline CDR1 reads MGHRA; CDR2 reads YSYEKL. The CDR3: CASSQDMGLGETQYF. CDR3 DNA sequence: TGCGCCAGCAGCCAAGATATGGGACTAGGAGAGACCCAGTACTTC.

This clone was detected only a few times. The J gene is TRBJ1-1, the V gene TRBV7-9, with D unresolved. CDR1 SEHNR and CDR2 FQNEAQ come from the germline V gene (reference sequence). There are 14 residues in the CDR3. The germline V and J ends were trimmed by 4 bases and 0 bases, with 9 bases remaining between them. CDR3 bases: TGTGCCAGCAGCTCCGTCTGGTTGAACACTGAAGCTTTCTTT. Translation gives CASSSVWLNTEAFF.

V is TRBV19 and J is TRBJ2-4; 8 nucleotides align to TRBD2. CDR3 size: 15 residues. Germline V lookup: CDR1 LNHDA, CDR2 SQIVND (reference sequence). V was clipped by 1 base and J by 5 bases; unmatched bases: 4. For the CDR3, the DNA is TGTGCCAGTAGTATAGCGGGAGGGCCCCAAAACATTCAGTACTTC. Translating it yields CASSIAGGPQNIQYF.

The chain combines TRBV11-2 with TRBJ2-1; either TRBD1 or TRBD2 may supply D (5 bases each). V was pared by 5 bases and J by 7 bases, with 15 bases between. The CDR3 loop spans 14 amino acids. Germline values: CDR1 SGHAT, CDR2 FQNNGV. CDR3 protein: CASSLGTVMNEQFF. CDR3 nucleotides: TGTGCCAGCAGCCTAGGGACGGTAATGAATGAGCAGTTCTTC.

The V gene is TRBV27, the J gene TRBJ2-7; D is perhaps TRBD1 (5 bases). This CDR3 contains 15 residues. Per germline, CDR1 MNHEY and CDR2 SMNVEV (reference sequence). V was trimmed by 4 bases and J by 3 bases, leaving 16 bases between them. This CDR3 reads CASSYSGHPYYEQYF. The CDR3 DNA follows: TGTGCCAGCAGTTACTCAGGGCACCCTTACTACGAGCAGTACTTC.

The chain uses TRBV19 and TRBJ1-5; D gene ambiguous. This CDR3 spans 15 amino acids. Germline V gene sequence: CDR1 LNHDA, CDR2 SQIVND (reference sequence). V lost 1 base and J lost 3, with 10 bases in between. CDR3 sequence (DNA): TGTGCCAGTAGTATAGGGTTTAGTGACAATCAGCCCCAGCATTTT. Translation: CASSIGFSDNQPQHF.

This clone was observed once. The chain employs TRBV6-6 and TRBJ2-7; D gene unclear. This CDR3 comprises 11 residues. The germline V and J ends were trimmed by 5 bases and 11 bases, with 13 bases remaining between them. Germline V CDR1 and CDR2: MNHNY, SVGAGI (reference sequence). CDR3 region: CASSLDGKEYF. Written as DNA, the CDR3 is TGTGCCAGCAGTCTCGACGGTAAGGAGTACTTC.

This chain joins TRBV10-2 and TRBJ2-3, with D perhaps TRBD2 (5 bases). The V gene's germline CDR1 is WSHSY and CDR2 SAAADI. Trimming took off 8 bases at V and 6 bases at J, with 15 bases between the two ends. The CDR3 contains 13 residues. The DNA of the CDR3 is TGCGCCAGCGGCCCCCTCGGGGTTGATACGCAGTATTTT. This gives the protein CASGPLGVDTQYF.

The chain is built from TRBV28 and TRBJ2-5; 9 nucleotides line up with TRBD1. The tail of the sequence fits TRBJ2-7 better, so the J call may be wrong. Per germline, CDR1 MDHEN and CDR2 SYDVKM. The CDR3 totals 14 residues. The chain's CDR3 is CASIPDRGSYEQYF. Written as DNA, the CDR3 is TGTGCCAGCATCCCGGACAGGGGCTCCTACGAGCAGTACTTC.

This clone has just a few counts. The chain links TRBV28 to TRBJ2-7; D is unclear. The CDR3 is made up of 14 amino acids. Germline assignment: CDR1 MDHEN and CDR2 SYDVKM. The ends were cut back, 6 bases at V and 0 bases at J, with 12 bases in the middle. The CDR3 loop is CASRRPPFSYEQYF. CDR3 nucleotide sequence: TGTGCCAGCAGAAGGCCTCCGTTCTCCTACGAGCAGTACTTC.